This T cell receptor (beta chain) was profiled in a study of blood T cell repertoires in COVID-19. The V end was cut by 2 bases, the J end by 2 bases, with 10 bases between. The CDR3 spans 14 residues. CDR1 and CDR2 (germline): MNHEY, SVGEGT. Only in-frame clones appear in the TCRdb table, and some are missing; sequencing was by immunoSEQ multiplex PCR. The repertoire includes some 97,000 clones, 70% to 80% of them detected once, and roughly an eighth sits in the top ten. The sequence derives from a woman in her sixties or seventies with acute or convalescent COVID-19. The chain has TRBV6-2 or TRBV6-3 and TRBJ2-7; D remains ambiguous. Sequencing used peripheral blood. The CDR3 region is CASSYKALTYEQYF. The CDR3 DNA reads TGTGCCAGCAGTTACAAAGCACTTACCTACGAGCAGTACTTC.